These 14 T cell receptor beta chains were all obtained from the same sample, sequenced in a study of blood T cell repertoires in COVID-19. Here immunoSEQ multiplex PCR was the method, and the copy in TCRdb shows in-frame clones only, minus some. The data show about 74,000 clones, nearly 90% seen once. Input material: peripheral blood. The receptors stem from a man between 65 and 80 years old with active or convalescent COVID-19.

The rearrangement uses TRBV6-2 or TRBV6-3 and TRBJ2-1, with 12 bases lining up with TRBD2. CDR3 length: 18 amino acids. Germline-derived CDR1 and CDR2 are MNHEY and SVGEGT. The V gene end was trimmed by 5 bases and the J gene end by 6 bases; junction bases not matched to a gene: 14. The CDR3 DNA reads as TGTGCCAGCAGTCCCGGCGACTTGGGACTAGCGGGTCCCAATGAGCAGTTCTTC. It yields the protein CASSPGDLGLAGPNEQFF.

The CDR3 is CASSSGGSLGGELFF. DNA for the CDR3: TGTGCCAGCAGCTCAGGGGGGTCCCTTGGCGGGGAGCTGTTTTTT. J is TRBJ2-2 and V is TRBV7-2; D may be TRBD1 (7 bases). Per germline, CDR1 SGHTA and CDR2 FQGNSA. The germline V and J ends were trimmed by 4 bases and 7 bases, with 16 bases remaining between them. The CDR3 sequence is 15 residues long.

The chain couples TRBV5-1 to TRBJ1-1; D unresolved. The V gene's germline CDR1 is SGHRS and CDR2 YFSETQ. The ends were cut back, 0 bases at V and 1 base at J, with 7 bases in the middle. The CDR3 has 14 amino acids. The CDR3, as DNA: TGCGCCAGCAGCTTGGAGACACAGAACACTGAAGCTTTCTTT. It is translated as CASSLETQNTEAFF.

As DNA, the CDR3 is TGTGCCACCAGTGACCCTACTAGCGGGAAGGAGAAAACGCAGTATTTT. Protein: CATSDPTSGKEKTQYF. The V and J genes are TRBV24-1 and TRBJ2-3, with 10 bases identical to TRBD2. Germline values: CDR1 KGHDR, CDR2 SFDVKD. V lost 4 bases, J lost 9 bases, and 12 bases stayed unmatched. The CDR3 is made up of 16 amino acids.

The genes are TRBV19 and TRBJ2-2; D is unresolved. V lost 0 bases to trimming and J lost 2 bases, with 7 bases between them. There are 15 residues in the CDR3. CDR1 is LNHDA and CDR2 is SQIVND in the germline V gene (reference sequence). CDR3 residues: CASSIEAANTGELFF. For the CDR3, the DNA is TGTGCCAGTAGTATAGAGGCGGCTAACACCGGGGAGCTGTTTTTT.

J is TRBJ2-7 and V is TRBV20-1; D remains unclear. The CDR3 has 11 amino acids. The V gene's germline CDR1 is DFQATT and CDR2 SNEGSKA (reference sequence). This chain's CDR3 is CGYSLPYEQYF. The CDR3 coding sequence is TGCGGATACAGCCTTCCCTACGAGCAGTACTTC.

The CDR3 sequence: CASSISGWGQRRKDGYTF. The DNA for the CDR3 is TGTGCCAGCAGCATCAGCGGGTGGGGTCAGCGCCGAAAGGATGGCTACACCTTC. The V and J genes are TRBV21-1 and TRBJ1-2. TRBV21-1 is a known pseudogene. The CDR3 sequence is 18 residues long.

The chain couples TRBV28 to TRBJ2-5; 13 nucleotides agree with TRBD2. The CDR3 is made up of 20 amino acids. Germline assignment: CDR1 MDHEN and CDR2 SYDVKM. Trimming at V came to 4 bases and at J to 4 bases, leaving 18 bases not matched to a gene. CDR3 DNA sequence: TGTGCCAGCAGTTCACAGAAGGGACTAGCGGGGATTATCCCCGGAGAGACCCAGTACTTC. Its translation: CASSSQKGLAGIIPGETQYF.

CDR3 in DNA: TGCGCCAGCAGCTTAGGGGGCGGCTCTGGGGCCAACGTCCTGACTTTC. Translated, it gives CASSLGGGSGANVLTF. The chain links TRBV5-1 to TRBJ2-6, with 7 nucleotides matching TRBD1. V was clipped by 2 bases and J by 0 bases; unmatched bases: 2. The CDR3 contains 16 residues. Germline CDR1 reads SGHRS; CDR2 reads YFSETQ.

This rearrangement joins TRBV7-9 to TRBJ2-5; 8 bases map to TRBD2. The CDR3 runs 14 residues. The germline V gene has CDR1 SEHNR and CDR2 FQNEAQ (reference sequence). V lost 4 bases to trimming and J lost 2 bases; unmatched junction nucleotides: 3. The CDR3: CASSWGLGQETQYF. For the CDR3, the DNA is TGTGCCAGCAGCTGGGGACTAGGGCAAGAGACCCAGTACTTC. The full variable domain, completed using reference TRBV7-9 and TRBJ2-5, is DTGVSQNPRHKITKRGQNVTFRCDPISEHNRLYWYRQTLGQGPEFLTYFQNEAQLEKSRLLSDRFSAERPKGSFSTLEIQRTEQGDSAMYLCASSWGLGQETQYFGPGTRLLVL.

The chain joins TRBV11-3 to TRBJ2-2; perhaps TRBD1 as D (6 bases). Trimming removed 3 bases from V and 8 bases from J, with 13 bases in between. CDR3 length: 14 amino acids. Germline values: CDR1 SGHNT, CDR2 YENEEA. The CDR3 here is CASSLKSTGGELFF. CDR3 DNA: TGTGCCAGCAGCTTGAAGTCGACAGGAGGGGAGCTGTTTTTT.

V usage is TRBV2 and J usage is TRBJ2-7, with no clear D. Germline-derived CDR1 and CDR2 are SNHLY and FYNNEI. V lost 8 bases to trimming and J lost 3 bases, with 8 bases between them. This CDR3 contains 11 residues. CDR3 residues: CASRLRYEQYF. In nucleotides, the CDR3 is TGTGCCAGCCGGTTGCGCTACGAGCAGTACTTC.

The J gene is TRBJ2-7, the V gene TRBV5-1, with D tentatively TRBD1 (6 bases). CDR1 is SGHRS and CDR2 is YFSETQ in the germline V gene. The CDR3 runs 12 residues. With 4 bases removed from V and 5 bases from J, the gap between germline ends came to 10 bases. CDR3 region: CASSQGKDEQYF. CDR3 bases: TGCGCCAGCAGCCAGGGGAAGGACGAGCAGTACTTC.

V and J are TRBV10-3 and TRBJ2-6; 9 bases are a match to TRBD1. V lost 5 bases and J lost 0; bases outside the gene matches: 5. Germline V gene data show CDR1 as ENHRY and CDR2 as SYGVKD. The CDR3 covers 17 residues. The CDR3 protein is CAISTGTGNSGANVLTF. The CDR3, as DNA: TGTGCCATCAGTACCGGGACAGGGAACTCTGGGGCCAACGTCCTGACTTTC.